Described below is a single T cell receptor beta chain sequence and its context. The repertoire was sequenced with immunoSEQ multiplex PCR; TCRdb's copy has only in-frame clones and lacks some. The sample includes about 320,000 clones, 85% seen only once; the top ten take under 2%. This specimen comes from a study of blood T cell repertoires in COVID-19. Germline V gene sequence: CDR1 SGHRS, CDR2 YFSETQ. The CDR3 is 17 residues long. V lost 8 bases to trimming and J lost 3 bases, with 21 bases between them. Sequencing was performed on PBMCs or T cells enriched from blood (not recorded which). This TCR was sampled from a woman under 40 who had been exposed to COVID-19. This rearrangement joins TRBV5-1 to TRBJ1-6; weak D call: TRBD1 (5 bases). The chain's CDR3 is CASSEGFLGVYNSPLHF. In DNA, the CDR3 is TGCGCCAGTTCGGAGGGGTTCTTGGGGGTCTATAATTCACCCCTCCACTTT.